The rows below give T cell receptor beta chains drawn from one sample of a study of CD8+ T cells in alopecia areata. Using immunoSEQ multiplex PCR, the repertoire was profiled, and TCRdb retains in-frame clones only, with some absent. The sample carries about 200,000 clones, approximately 60% recorded once. Source: CD4+ T cells sorted from blood, taken at week 4, from a patient treated with tofacitinib. Receptor source: a human donor with alopecia areata. Each CDR3 is given with its conserved first and last residue. The D gene is left open where the match is weak. Clone size, where shown, is once, few, many, or a class for clones that have expanded.

>-|-|TRBJ2-5|TRBV29-1
CSVVGTSTPPSVYF
TGCAGCGTTGTGGGCACTAGTACCCCTCCTTCGGTCTACTTC
>-|-|TRBJ2-5|TRBV7-9
CASSSARTRKAGETQYF
TGTGCCAGCAGCTCGGCTCGGACGCGGAAGGCTGGAGAGACCCAGTACTTC
>TRBD2|-|TRBJ2-3|TRBV10-3
CAIREAGDTDTQYF
TGTGCCATCAGGGAAGCGGGGGACACAGATACGCAGTATTTT
>-|few|TRBJ1-1|TRBV25-1
CASSPPGLLTEAFF
TGTGCCAGCAGTCCACCAGGGCTCCTTACTGAAGCTTTCTTT
>-|once|TRBJ1-1|TRBV30
CAWSVLSMNTEAFF
TGTGCCTGGAGTGTACTTTCGATGAACACTGAAGCTTTCTTT
>TRBD1|-|TRBJ2-2|TRBV9
CASRASGQGGTGELFF
TGTGCCAGCAGAGCTTCGGGACAGGGGGGCACCGGGGAGCTGTTTTTT
>-|-|TRBJ1-2|TRBV30
CAWTRQETYGYTF
TGTGCCTGGACGAGACAGGAAACTTATGGCTACACCTTC
>TRBD1|-|TRBJ1-1|TRBV5-6
CASSYRQGGTEAFF
TGTGCCAGCAGCTATCGACAGGGTGGGACTGAAGCTTTCTTT
>-|-|TRBJ2-7|TRBV10-3
CAISEARQDEQYF
TGTGCCATCAGTGAGGCCCGCCAGGACGAGCAGTACTTC
>TRBD1|few|TRBJ2-7|TRBV30
CAWSVGTGGPYEQYF
TGTGCCTGGAGTGTAGGGACAGGGGGCCCCTACGAGCAGTACTTC
>TRBD1|-|TRBJ2-5|TRBV27
CASSSGQGNQETQYF
TGTGCCAGCAGTTCGGGACAGGGGAACCAAGAGACCCAGTACTTC
>TRBD1|-|TRBJ1-5|TRBV6-6
CASRRTGDQPQHF
TGTGCCAGCAGGCGGACAGGCGATCAGCCCCAGCATTTT
>-|-|TRBJ2-5|TRBV25-1
CASSFPLGQRASETQYF
TGTGCCAGCAGTTTCCCGTTGGGACAGCGGGCCTCCGAGACCCAGTACTTC
>-|-|TRBJ2-1|TRBV30
CAWSSPPTEQFF
TGTGCCTGGAGTTCGCCCCCTACGGAGCAGTTCTTC
>TRBD1|few|TRBJ1-6|TRBV7-2
CASRSGQGVSPLHF
TGTGCCAGCAGGTCAGGACAGGGGGTTTCTCCCCTCCACTTT
>-|-|TRBJ1-1|TRBV7-2
CASSLKRGPTEAFF
TGTGCCAGCAGCTTAAAACGGGGGCCCACTGAAGCTTTCTTT
>-|-|TRBJ2-5|TRBV4-1
CASSQDSVTEETQYF
TGCGCCAGCAGCCAAGATTCGGTAACAGAAGAGACCCAGTACTTC
>TRBD2|few|TRBJ2-3|TRBV29-1
CSVGTSGADTQYF
TGCAGCGTTGGGACTAGCGGGGCAGATACGCAGTATTTT
>-|-|TRBJ1-2|TRBV12-5
CASGFYPALANYGYTF
TGTGCTAGTGGTTTTTATCCAGCCTTAGCTAACTATGGCTACACCTTC
>TRBD1|few|TRBJ1-2|TRBV29-1
CSVDSRGRDYGYTF
TGCAGCGTTGATTCCAGGGGGCGAGACTATGGCTACACCTTC
>-|-|TRBJ1-5|TRBV6-1
CASSMGDQPQHF
TGTGCCAGCAGTATGGGGGATCAGCCCCAGCATTTT
>-|-|TRBJ2-7|TRBV9
CASSKTATYEQYF
TGTGCCAGCAGCAAGACAGCGACCTACGAGCAGTACTTC